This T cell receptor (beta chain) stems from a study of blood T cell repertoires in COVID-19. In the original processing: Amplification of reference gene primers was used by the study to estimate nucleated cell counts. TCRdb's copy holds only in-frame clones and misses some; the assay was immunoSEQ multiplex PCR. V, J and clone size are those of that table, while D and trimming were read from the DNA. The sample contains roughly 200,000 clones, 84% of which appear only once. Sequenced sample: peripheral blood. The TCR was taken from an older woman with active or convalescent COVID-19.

The CDR3 DNA reads TGTGCCAGCACCCGGGGGGTCCATGGCTACACCTTC. Translation gives CASTRGVHGYTF. V and J are TRBV12-3 or TRBV12-4 and TRBJ1-2, with a tentative D call TRBD1 (5 bases). The CDR3 is 12 amino acids. The germline V and J ends were trimmed by 7 bases and 6 bases, with 12 bases remaining between them.